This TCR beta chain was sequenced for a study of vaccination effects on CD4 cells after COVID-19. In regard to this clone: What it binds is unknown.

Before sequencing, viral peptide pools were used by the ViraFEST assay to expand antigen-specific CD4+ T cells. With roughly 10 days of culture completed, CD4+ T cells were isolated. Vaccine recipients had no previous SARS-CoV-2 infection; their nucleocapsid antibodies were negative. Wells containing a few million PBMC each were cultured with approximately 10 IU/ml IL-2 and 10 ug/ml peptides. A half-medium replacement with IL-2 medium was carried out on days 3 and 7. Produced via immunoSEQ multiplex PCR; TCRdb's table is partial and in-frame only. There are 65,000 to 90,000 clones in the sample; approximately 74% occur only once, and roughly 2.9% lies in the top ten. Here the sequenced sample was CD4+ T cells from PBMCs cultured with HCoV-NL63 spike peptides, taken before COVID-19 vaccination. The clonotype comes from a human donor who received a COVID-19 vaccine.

CDR3: CASSRGLNGELFF. The CDR3 DNA follows: TGTGCCAGCTCTCGGGGGCTTAACGGGGAGCTGTTTTTT. The V call is TRBV2, the J call TRBJ2-2, with D perhaps matching TRBD1 or TRBD2 (6 bases each). This CDR3 comprises 13 residues. The germline CDR1 and CDR2 sequences are SNHLY and FYNNEI. V shed 8 bases and J shed 7 bases, with 14 bases lying between them.